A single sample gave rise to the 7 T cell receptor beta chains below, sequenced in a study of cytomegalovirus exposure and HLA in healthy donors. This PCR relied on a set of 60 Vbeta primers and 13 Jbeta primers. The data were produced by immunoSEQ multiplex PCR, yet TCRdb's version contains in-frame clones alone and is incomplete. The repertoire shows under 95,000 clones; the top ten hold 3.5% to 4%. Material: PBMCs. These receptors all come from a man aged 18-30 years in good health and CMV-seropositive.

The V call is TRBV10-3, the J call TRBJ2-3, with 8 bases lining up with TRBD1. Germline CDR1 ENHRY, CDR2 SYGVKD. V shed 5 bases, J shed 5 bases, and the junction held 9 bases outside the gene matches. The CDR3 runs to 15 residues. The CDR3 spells CAISQDREEVDTQYF. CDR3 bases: TGTGCCATCAGTCAGGACAGGGAAGAGGTAGATACGCAGTATTTT.

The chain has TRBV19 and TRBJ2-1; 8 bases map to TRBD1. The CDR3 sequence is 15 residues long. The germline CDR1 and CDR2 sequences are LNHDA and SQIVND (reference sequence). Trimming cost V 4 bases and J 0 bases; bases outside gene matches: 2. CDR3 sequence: CASSSDRGSYNEQFF. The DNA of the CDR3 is TGTGCCAGTAGTAGTGACAGGGGCTCCTACAATGAGCAGTTCTTC.

The CDR3: CASGKESSYEQYF. CDR3 DNA sequence: TGCGCCAGCGGAAAGGAGTCCTCCTACGAGCAGTACTTC. V and J are TRBV5-1 and TRBJ2-7; D gene uncertain. Trimming shortened V by 7 bases and J by 0 bases, and 11 bases separated the two germline ends. The CDR3 loop spans 13 amino acids. Germline CDR1 and CDR2: SGHRS and YFSETQ.

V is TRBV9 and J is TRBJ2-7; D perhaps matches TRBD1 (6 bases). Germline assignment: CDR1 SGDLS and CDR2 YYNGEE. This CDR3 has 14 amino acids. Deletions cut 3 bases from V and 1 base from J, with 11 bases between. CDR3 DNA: TGTGCCAGCAGCGCTAACGGACAGTCCTACGAGCAGTACTTC. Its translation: CASSANGQSYEQYF.

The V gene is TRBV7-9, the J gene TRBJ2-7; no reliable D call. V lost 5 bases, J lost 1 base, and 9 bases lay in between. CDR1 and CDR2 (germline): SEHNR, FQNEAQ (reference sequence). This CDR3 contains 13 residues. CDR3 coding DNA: TGTGCCAGCAGCCCTCCGGGTTCCTACGAGCAGTACTTC. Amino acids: CASSPPGSYEQYF.

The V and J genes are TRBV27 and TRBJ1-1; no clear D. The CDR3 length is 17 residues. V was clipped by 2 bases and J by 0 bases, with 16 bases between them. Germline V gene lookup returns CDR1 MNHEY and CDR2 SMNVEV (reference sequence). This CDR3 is CASSLSWSSSMNTEAFF. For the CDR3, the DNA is TGTGCCAGCAGTTTAAGTTGGAGCAGTTCAATGAACACTGAAGCTTTCTTT.

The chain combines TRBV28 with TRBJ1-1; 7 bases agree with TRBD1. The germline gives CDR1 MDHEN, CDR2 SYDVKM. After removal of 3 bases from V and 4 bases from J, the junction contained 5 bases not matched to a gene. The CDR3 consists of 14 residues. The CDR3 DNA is TGTGCCAGCAGTTTCCTGCCAGGGGGCACTGAAGCTTTCTTT. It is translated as CASSFLPGGTEAFF. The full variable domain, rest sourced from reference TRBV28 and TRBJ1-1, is DVKVTQSSRYLVKRTGEKVFLECVQDMDHENMFWYRQDPGLGLRLIYFSYDVKMKEKGDIPEGYSVSREKKERFSLILESASTNQTSMYLCASSFLPGGTEAFFGQGTRLTVV.